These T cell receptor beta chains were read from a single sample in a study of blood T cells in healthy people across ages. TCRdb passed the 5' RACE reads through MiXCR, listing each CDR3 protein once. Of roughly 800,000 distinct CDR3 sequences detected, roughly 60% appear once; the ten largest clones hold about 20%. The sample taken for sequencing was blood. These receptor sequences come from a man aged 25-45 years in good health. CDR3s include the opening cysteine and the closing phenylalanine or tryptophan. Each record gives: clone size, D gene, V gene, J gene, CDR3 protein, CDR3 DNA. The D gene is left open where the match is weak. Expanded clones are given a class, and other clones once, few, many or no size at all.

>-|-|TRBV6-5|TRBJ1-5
CASSYRAGNQPQHF
TGTGCCAGCAGTTATCGGGCAGGGAATCAGCCCCAGCATTTT
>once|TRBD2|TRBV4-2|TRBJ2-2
CASSQDRSGSRMNTGELFF
TGTGCCAGCAGCCAAGATCGCAGCGGGAGCCGTATGAACACCGGGGAGCTGTTTTTT
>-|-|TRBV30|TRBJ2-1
CACLSLGVKQFF
TGTGCCTGCCTTAGTCTAGGGGTTAAGCAGTTCTTC
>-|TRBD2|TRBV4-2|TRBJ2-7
CASSQGRTSGSGGHNEQYF
TGTGCCAGCAGCCAAGGGCGGACTAGCGGGAGCGGAGGGCACAATGAGCAGTACTTC
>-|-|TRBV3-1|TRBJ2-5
CASSQDYLGEQYF
TGTGCCAGCAGCCAGGACTACTTGGGAGAGCAGTACTTC
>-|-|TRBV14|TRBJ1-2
CASSWGSYGYTF
TGTGCCAGCAGTTGGGGAAGCTATGGCTACACCTTC
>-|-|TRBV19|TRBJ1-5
CASSIGSTGQPNQPQHF
TGTGCCAGTAGTATAGGATCCACCGGACAGCCGAATCAGCCCCAGCATTTT
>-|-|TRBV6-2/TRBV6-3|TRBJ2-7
CAASKRGYEQYF
TGTGCCGCAAGTAAACGGGGGTACGAGCAGTACTTC
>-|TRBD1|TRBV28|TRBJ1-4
CASSSALRGQGGEKLFF
TGTGCCAGCAGTTCTGCCCTACGGGGACAGGGGGGTGAAAAACTGTTTTTT
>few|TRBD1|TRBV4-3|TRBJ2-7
CASSQADTGTGVYEQYF
TGCGCCAGCAGCCAAGCTGACACCGGGACAGGAGTATACGAGCAGTACTTC
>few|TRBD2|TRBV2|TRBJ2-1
CASRGLAGYNEQFF
TGTGCCAGCAGGGGACTAGCGGGCTACAATGAGCAGTTCTTC
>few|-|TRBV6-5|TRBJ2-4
CASSYSEASIDIQYF
TGTGCCAGCAGTTACTCCGAGGCTAGTATCGACATTCAGTACTTC
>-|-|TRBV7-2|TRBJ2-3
CASSLARNTDTQYF
TGTGCCAGCAGCTTAGCGAGAAACACAGATACGCAGTATTTT
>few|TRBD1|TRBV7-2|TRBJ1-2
CASSLVQGDGYTF
TGTGCCAGCAGCTTAGTTCAGGGGGATGGCTACACCTTC
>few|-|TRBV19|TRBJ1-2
CASSSGGRGGYTF
TGTGCCAGTAGTTCAGGAGGCCGTGGTGGCTACACCTTC
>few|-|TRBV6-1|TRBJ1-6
CASSETRDHLSPLHF
TGTGCCAGCAGTGAGACCAGGGACCATCTTTCACCCCTCCACTTT
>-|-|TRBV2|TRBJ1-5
CASSEFGGQPQHF
TGTGCCAGCAGTGAATTTGGGGGTCAGCCCCAGCATTTT
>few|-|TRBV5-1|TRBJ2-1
CASSLGGQCNEQFF
TGCGCCAGCAGCTTGGGGGGCCAGTGCAATGAGCAGTTCTTC
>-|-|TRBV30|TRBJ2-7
CAWGPKAYEQYF
TGTGCCTGGGGACCTAAGGCCTACGAGCAGTACTTC
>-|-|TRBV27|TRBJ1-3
CASRAGVSGNTIYF
TGTGCCAGCAGGGCGGGGGTCTCTGGAAACACCATATATTTT
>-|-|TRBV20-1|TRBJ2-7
CSARPGLSNEQYF
TGCAGTGCTAGGCCGGGACTCTCCAATGAGCAGTACTTC
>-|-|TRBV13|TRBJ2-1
CASSADRNEQFF
TGTGCCAGCAGCGCCGACAGAAATGAGCAGTTCTTC
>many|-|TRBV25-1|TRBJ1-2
CASSDSGNGVYGYTF
TGTGCCAGCAGTGACTCAGGGAATGGGGTATACGGCTACACCTTC
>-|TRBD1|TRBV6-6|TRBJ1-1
CASSWTGGKSEAFF
TGTGCCAGCAGTTGGACAGGGGGTAAATCTGAAGCTTTCTTT
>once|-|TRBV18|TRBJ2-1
CASSPPSRVLYNEQFF
TGTGCCAGCTCACCACCGTCCAGGGTGCTTTACAATGAGCAGTTCTTC
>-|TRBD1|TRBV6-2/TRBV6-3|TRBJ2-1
CASTGQGIEQFF
TGTGCCAGCACAGGACAGGGTATTGAGCAGTTCTTC
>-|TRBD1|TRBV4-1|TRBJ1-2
CASSQVAGQGYYGYTF
TGCGCCAGCAGCCAGGTTGCGGGACAGGGATATTATGGCTACACCTTC
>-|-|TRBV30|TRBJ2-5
CAWRGVTQYF
TGTGCCTGGAGAGGGGTGACCCAGTACTTT
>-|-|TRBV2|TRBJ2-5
CANSGKETQYF
TGTGCCAACAGTGGGAAAGAGACCCAGTACTTC
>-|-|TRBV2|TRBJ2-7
CASSELSVNEQYF
TGTGCCAGCAGTGAACTCTCAGTCAATGAGCAGTACTTC
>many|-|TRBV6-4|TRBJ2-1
CASSDSRGREQFF
TGTGCCAGCAGTGACTCCCGGGGTAGGGAGCAGTTCTTC
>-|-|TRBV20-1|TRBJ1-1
CSAGGWLFSTEAFF
TGCAGTGCGGGGGGGTGGCTCTTTAGCACTGAAGCTTTCTTT
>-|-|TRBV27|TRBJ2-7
CASRSPTRKPYEQYF
TGTGCCAGCAGGAGCCCAACCAGGAAACCCTACGAGCAGTACTTC
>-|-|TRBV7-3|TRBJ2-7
CASSPNSGTAYEQYF
TGTGCCAGCAGCCCCAATAGCGGGACAGCCTACGAGCAGTACTTC
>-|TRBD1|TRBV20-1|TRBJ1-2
CSALRQGQVNPKVNYGYTF
TGCAGTGCCCTTAGACAGGGGCAGGTCAACCCAAAGGTGAACTATGGCTACACCTTC
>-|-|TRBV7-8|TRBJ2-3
CASSVESFDTQYF
TGTGCCAGCAGCGTGGAGAGCTTTGATACGCAGTATTTT
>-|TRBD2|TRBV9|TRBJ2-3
CASSETAGGATQYF
TGTGCCAGCAGCGAGACCGCGGGAGGGGCTACGCAGTATTTT
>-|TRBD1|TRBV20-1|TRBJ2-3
CSARRTGEDTQYF
TGCAGTGCTAGGAGGACAGGGGAAGATACGCAGTATTTT
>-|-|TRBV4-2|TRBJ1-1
CASSQEGVWGTEAFF
TGTGCCAGCAGCCAAGAAGGGGTTTGGGGCACTGAAGCTTTCTTT
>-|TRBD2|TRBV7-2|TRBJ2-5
CASSLSRLAGIETQYF
TGTGCCAGCAGCTTGAGCCGACTAGCGGGGATAGAGACCCAGTACTTC
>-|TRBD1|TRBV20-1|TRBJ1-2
CSATGTGQGRNYGYTF
TGCAGTGCTACCGGGACAGGGCAAGGCCGTAACTATGGCTACACCTTC
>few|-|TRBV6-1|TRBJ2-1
CASTGSANEQFF
TGTGCCAGCACGGGAAGCGCTAATGAGCAGTTCTTC
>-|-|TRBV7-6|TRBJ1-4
CASSPRQRDKEKLFF
TGTGCCAGCAGCCCAAGACAGAGAGATAAGGAAAAACTGTTTTTT
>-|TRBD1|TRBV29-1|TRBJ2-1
CSVGVQGSEQFF
TGCAGCGTTGGGGTACAGGGGAGCGAGCAGTTCTTC
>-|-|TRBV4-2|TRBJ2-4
CASSQTGRPNIQYF
TGTGCCAGCAGCCAGACGGGACGACCCAACATTCAGTACTTC
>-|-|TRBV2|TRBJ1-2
CASTTRNPTNYGYTF
TGTGCCAGCACCACACGGAACCCAACTAACTATGGCTACACCTTC
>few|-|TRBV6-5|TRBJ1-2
CASRRYGYTF
TGTGCCAGCAGGCGATACGGCTACACCTTC
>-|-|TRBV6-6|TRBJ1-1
CASSYERGKAFF
TGTGCCAGCAGTTACGAGAGGGGAAAAGCTTTCTTT
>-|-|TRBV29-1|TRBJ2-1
CSVPPPEPFNEQFF
TGCAGCGTACCGCCCCCCGAACCCTTCAATGAGCAGTTCTTC
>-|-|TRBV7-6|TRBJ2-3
CASREHKVLASTDTQYF
TGTGCCAGCAGAGAGCACAAAGTGCTAGCGAGCACAGATACGCAGTATTTT